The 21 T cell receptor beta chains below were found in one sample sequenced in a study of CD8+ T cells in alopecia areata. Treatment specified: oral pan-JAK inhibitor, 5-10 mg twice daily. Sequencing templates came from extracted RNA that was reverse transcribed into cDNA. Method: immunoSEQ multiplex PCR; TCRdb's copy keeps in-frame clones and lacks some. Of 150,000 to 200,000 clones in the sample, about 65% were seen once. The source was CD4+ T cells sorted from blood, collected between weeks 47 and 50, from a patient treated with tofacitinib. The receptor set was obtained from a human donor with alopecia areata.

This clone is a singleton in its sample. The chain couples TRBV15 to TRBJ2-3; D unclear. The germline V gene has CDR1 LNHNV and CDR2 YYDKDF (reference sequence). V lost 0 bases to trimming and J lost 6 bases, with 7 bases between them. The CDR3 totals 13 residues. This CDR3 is CATSRDNRDTQYF. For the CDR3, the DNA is TGTGCCACCAGCAGAGATAACCGGGATACGCAGTATTTT.

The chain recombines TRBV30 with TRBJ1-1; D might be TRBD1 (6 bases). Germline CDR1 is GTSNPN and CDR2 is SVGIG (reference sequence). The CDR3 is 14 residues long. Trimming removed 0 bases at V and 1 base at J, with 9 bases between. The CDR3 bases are TGTGCCTGGAGTGTCTGGGGGGCGAACACTGAAGCTTTCTTT. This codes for CAWSVWGANTEAFF.

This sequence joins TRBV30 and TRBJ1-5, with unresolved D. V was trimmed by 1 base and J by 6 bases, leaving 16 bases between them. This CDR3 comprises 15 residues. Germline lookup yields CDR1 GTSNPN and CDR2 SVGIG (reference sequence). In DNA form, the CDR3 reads TGTGCCTGGAGTGCGGGATTCGAGTTGAGTCAGCCCCAGCATTTT. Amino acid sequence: CAWSAGFELSQPQHF.

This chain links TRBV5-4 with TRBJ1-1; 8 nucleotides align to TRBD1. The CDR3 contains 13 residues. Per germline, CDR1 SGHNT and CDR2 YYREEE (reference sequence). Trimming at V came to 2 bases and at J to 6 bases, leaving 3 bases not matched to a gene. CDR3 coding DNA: TGTGCCAGCAGCTTACAGGGGGTCGCTGAAGCTTTCTTT. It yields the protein CASSLQGVAEAFF. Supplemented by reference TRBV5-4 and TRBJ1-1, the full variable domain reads ETGVTQSPTHLIKTRGQQVTLRCSSQSGHNTVSWYQQALGQGPQFIFQYYREEENGRGNFPPRFSGLQFPNYSSELNVNALELDDSALYLCASSLQGVAEAFFGQGTRLTVV.

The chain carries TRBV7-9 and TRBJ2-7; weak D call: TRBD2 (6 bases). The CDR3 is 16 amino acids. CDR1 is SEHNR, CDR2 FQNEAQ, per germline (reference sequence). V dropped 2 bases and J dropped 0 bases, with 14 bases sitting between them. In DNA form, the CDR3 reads TGTGCCAGCAGCTTACGGGGACTCGGGAACTCCTACGAGCAGTACTTC. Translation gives CASSLRGLGNSYEQYF.

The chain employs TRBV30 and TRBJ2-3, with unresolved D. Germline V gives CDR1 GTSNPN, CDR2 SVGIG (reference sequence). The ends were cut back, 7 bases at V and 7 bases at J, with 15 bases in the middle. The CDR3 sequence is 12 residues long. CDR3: CALETNGYTQYF. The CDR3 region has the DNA TGTGCCTTAGAGACCAACGGGTATACGCAGTATTTT.

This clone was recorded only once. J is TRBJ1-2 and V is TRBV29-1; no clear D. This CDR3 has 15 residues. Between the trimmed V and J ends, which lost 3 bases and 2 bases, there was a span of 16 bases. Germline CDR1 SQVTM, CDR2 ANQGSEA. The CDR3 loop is CSVERPETGNYGYTF. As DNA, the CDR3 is TGCAGCGTTGAGCGTCCGGAAACGGGGAACTATGGCTACACCTTC.

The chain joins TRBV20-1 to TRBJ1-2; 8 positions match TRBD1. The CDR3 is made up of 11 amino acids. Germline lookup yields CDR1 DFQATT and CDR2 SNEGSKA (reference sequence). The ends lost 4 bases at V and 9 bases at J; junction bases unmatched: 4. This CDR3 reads CSATRTGSYTF. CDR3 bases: TGCAGTGCTACCCGGACAGGGAGCTACACCTTC.

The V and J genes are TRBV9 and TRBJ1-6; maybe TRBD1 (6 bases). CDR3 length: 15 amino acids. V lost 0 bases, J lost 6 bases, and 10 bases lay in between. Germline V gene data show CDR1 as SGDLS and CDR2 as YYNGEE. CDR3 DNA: TGTGCCAGCAGCGTAGGACAGGATAGTAATTCACCCCTCCACTTT. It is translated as CASSVGQDSNSPLHF.

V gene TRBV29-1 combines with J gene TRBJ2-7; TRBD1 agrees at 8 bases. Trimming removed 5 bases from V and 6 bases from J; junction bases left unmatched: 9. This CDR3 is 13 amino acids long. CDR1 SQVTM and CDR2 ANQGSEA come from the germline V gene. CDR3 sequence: CSVWTGHPSEQYF. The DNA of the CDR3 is TGCAGCGTTTGGACAGGGCACCCTTCCGAGCAGTACTTC.

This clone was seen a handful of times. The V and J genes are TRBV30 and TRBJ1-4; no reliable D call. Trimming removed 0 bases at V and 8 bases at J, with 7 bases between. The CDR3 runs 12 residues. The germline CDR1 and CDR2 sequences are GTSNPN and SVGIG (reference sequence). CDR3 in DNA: TGTGCCTGGAGTGTACGTCGGGAAAAACTGTTTTTT. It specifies CAWSVRREKLFF.

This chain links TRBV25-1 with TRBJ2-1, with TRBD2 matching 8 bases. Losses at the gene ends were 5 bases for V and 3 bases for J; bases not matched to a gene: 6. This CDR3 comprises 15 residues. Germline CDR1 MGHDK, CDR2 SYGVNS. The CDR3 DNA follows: TGTGCCAGCAGTATAAGCGGGGGTTACTACAATGAGCAGTTCTTC. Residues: CASSISGGYYNEQFF.

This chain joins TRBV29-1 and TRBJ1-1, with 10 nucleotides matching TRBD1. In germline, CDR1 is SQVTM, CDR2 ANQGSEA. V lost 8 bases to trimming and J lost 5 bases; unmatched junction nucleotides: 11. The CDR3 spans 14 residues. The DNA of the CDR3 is TGCAGCTTCAAGACAGGGGGCGCGACGACTGAAGCTTTCTTT. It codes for CSFKTGGATTEAFF.

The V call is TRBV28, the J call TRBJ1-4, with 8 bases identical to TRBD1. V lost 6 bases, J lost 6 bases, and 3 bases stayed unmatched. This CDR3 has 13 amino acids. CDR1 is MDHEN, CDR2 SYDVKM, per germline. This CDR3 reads CASRGTGYEKLFF. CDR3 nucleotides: TGTGCCAGCAGAGGGACAGGTTATGAAAAACTGTTTTTT.

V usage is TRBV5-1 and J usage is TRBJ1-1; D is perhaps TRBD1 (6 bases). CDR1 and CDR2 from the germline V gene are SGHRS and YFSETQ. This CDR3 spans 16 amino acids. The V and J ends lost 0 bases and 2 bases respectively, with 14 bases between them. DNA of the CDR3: TGCGCCAGCAGCTTGGAGCAGGGGAAAATCAACACTGAAGCTTTCTTT. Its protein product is CASSLEQGKINTEAFF.

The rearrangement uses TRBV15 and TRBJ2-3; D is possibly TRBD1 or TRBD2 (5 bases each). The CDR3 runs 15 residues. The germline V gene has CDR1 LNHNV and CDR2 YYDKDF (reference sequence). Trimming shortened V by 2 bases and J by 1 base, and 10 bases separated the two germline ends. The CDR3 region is CATSRFLGGTDTQYF. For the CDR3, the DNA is TGTGCCACCAGCAGATTCCTGGGGGGCACAGATACGCAGTATTTT.

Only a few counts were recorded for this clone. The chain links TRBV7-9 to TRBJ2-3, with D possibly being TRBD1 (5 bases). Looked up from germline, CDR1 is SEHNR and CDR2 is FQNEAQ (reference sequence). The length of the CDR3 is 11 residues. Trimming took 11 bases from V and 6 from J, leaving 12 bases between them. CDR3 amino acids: CAGSKGDTQYF. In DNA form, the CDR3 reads TGTGCCGGATCAAAGGGGGATACGCAGTATTTT.

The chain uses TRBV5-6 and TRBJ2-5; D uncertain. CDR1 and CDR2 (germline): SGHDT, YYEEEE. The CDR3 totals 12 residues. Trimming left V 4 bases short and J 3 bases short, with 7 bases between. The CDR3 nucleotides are TGTGCCAGCAGCGGGCGAAAAGAGACCCAGTACTTC. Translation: CASSGRKETQYF.

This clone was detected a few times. The DNA of the CDR3 is TGCGCCAGCAGCCAAGGACTGCGGGACGGTAAATCCTACAATGAGCAGTTCTTC. Translated: CASSQGLRDGKSYNEQFF. The rearrangement links TRBV4-1 to TRBJ2-1; D possibly corresponds to TRBD2 (6 bases). V was shortened by 1 base and J by 1 base, with 17 bases between the two germline ends. This CDR3 region has 18 residues. Germline V gene sequence: CDR1 MGHRA, CDR2 YSYEKL.

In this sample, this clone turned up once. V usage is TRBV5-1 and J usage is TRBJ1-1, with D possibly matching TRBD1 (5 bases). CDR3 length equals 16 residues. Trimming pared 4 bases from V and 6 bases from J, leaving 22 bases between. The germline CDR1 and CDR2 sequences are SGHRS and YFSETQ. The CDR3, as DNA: TGCGCCAGCAGCCCTCGGGGCCGCAGTGCAGACGCTGAAGCTTTCTTT. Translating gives CASSPRGRSADAEAFF. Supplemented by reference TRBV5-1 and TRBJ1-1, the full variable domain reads KAGVTQTPRYLIKTRGQQVTLSCSPISGHRSVSWYQQTPGQGLQFLFEYFSETQRNKGNFPGRFSGRQFSNSRSEMNVSTLELGDSALYLCASSPRGRSADAEAFFGQGTRLTVV.

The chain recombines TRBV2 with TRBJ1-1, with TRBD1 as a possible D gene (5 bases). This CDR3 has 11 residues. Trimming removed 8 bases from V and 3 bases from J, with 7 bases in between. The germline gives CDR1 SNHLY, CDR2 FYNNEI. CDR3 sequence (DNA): TGTGCCAGCCGGGACGACACTGAAGCTTTCTTT. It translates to CASRDDTEAFF.